What follows are 23 T cell receptor beta chains derived from one specimen sequenced in a study of OX40 agonist ivuxolimab in advanced cancers. Sequenced by immunoSEQ multiplex PCR; TCRdb stores in-frame clones only, minus some. The data show fewer than 80,000 clones, over 80% seen once. Source: CD4+ or CD8+ T cells sorted from blood, taken in a trial of the OX40 agonist ivuxolimab. The receptors derive from an adult with an advanced solid tumor such as melanoma, head and neck, liver or kidney cancer.

The chain couples TRBV4-1 to TRBJ2-1; 8 positions match TRBD1. After removal of 3 bases from V and 10 bases from J, the junction contained 8 bases not matched to a gene. Germline V gene sequence: CDR1 MGHRA, CDR2 YSYEKL. This CDR3 has 14 residues. CDR3 sequence reads: CASSHRPRDREQFF. The CDR3 DNA follows: TGCGCCAGCAGCCATCGGCCCCGGGACAGGGAGCAGTTCTTC.

This clone was seen more than once but under ten times. V usage is TRBV4-3 and J usage is TRBJ1-6; weak D call: TRBD1 (6 bases). The V gene's germline CDR1 is LGHNA and CDR2 YSLEER. The ends were cut back, 1 base at V and 9 bases at J, with 13 bases in the middle. This CDR3 contains 15 residues. CDR3 sequence (DNA): TGCGCCAGCAGCCAAGGGAACAGGGAGGGTTCACCCCTCCACTTT. Translated, it gives CASSQGNREGSPLHF.

In this sample, this clone turned up once. The chain employs TRBV5-8 and TRBJ1-4; D gene unclear. The germline CDR1 and CDR2 sequences are SGHTS and YDEGEE. This CDR3 is built from 12 residues. Trimming removed 7 bases at V and 8 bases at J, with 12 bases between. This CDR3 reads CASQGQEEKLFF. CDR3 DNA: TGTGCCAGCCAAGGGCAGGAAGAAAAACTGTTTTTT.

The CDR3 DNA follows: TGTGCCAGCAGCTCCGAGACCACCACAGATACGCAGTATTTT. Translating it yields CASSSETTTDTQYF. V usage is TRBV11-1 and J usage is TRBJ2-3, with D uncertain. The V end was cut by 4 bases, the J end by 2 bases, with 10 bases between. The CDR3 is made up of 14 amino acids. Germline CDR1 and CDR2: SGHAT and FQDESV (reference sequence). Variable domain in full (rest from reference TRBV11-1 and TRBJ2-3): EAEVAQSPRYKITEKSQAVAFWCDPISGHATLYWYRQILGQGPELLVQFQDESVVDDSQLPKDRFSAERLKGVDSTLKIQPAELGDSAMYLCASSSETTTDTQYFGPGTRLTVL.

V usage is TRBV7-6 and J usage is TRBJ2-2; D call uncertain. V lost 2 bases and J lost 6, with 10 bases in between. CDR1 is SGHVS and CDR2 is FNYEAQ in the germline V gene. The CDR3 totals 14 residues. In DNA form, the CDR3 reads TGTGCCAGCAGCTTAAACTCCCCCCCCGGGGAGCTGTTTTTT. The encoded protein is CASSLNSPPGELFF.

The chain links TRBV5-4 to TRBJ2-3, with TRBD2 matching over 10 bases. V lost 2 bases, J lost 1 base, and 1 base stayed unmatched. Germline CDR1 and CDR2: SGHNT and YYREEE (reference sequence). The CDR3 consists of 15 residues. DNA of the CDR3: TGTGCCAGCAGCTTTGGGACTAGCGGCACAGATACGCAGTATTTT. Residues: CASSFGTSGTDTQYF. Combining the CDR3 with reference TRBV5-4 and TRBJ2-3 gives the whole variable domain ETGVTQSPTHLIKTRGQQVTLRCSSQSGHNTVSWYQQALGQGPQFIFQYYREEENGRGNFPPRFSGLQFPNYSSELNVNALELDDSALYLCASSFGTSGTDTQYFGPGTRLTVL.

This clone came up once. The chain employs TRBV28 and TRBJ1-1; D is uncertain. V gave up 6 bases and J gave up 4 bases, with 9 bases separating them. In germline, CDR1 is MDHEN, CDR2 SYDVKM. The CDR3 covers 12 residues. CDR3 in DNA: TGTGCCAGCAGGCGATACAGCACTGAAGCTTTCTTT. Its translation: CASRRYSTEAFF.

In DNA form, the CDR3 reads TGTGCCAGCAGTGAATACAGGGGTCCCTACGAGCAGTACGTC. It specifies CASSEYRGPYEQYV. The chain combines TRBV6-1 with TRBJ2-7, with 7 bases lining up with TRBD1. Germline-derived CDR1 and CDR2 are MNHNS and SASEGT. V lost 2 bases to trimming and J lost 2 bases; unmatched junction nucleotides: 3. This CDR3 has 14 amino acids.

This chain joins TRBV10-3 and TRBJ1-1; 9 bases align to TRBD1. V trimming: 4 bases; J trimming: 5 bases; junction bases outside the gene matches: 11. Germline CDR1 is ENHRY and CDR2 is SYGVKD. This CDR3 has 16 residues. CDR3 nucleotide sequence: TGTGCCATCAGTGGGACCCGGACAGGGGTTGGGACTGAAGCTTTCTTT. The encoded protein is CAISGTRTGVGTEAFF.

The chain is built from TRBV30 and TRBJ1-2, with D possibly being TRBD1 (6 bases). Germline V gives CDR1 GTSNPN, CDR2 SVGIG (reference sequence). CDR3 length equals 13 residues. The ends were cut back, 7 bases at V and 4 bases at J, with 16 bases in the middle. DNA for the CDR3: TGTGCCTCAGACAGGACAGATCTCTATGGCTACACCTTC. This sequence encodes CASDRTDLYGYTF. Full variable domain (outside the CDR3, taken from reference TRBV30 and TRBJ1-2): SQTIHQWPATLVQPVGSPLSLECTVEGTSNPNLYWYRQAAGRGLQLLFYSVGIGQISSEVPQNLSASRPQDRQFILSSKKLLLSDSGFYLCASDRTDLYGYTFGSGTRLTVV.

V gene TRBV19 combines with J gene TRBJ1-5; a weak D match, TRBD1 (6 bases). The CDR3 sequence is 18 residues long. In germline, CDR1 is LNHDA, CDR2 SQIVND (reference sequence). V lost 3 bases to trimming and J lost 1 base, with 19 bases between them. CDR3 loop: CASSIGGRGRASNQPQHF. In DNA form, the CDR3 reads TGTGCCAGTAGTATCGGAGGAAGGGGGAGAGCAAGCAATCAGCCCCAGCATTTT. Full variable domain (outside the CDR3, taken from reference TRBV19 and TRBJ1-5): DGGITQSPKYLFRKEGQNVTLSCEQNLNHDAMYWYRQDPGQGLRLIYYSQIVNDFQKGDIAEGYSVSREKKESFPLTVTSAQKNPTAFYLCASSIGGRGRASNQPQHFGDGTRLSIL.

The chain employs TRBV19 and TRBJ2-2, with 7 bases identical to TRBD1. Germline V gene lookup returns CDR1 LNHDA and CDR2 SQIVND (reference sequence). J was trimmed by 7 bases and V by 1 base; bases with no gene match: 3. The CDR3 has 14 residues. The CDR3 DNA is TGTGCCAGTAGTATAGGACAGGGAAACGGGGAGCTGTTTTTT. As protein: CASSIGQGNGELFF.

This chain joins TRBV6-4 and TRBJ2-3; 10 nucleotides agree with TRBD2. With V trimmed by 4 bases and J by 2 bases, 3 bases remained unmatched. The CDR3 runs to 15 residues. Germline values: CDR1 MRHNA, CDR2 SNTAGT. The CDR3 protein is CASSASGRATDTQYF. The CDR3 coding sequence is TGTGCCAGCAGTGCGAGCGGGAGGGCCACAGATACGCAGTATTTT.

V and J are TRBV5-6 and TRBJ2-1; TRBD2 matches at 9 bases. Losses at the gene ends were 4 bases for V and 8 bases for J; bases not matched to a gene: 13. The CDR3 contains 16 residues. Per germline, CDR1 SGHDT and CDR2 YYEEEE. CDR3 coding DNA: TGTGCCAGCAGCGGAAGGGGGCGGGGGGGCCGAGATGAGCAGTTCTTC. Protein: CASSGRGRGGRDEQFF.

This clone was observed many times. This rearrangement joins TRBV7-9 to TRBJ2-7; a possible D gene is TRBD2 (6 bases). Deletions cut 0 bases from V and 2 bases from J, with 8 bases between. The germline CDR1 and CDR2 sequences are SEHNR and FQNEAQ (reference sequence). The CDR3 totals 14 residues. Here the CDR3 reads CASSLAGGPYEQYF. CDR3 nucleotide sequence: TGTGCCAGCAGCTTAGCGGGAGGACCCTACGAGCAGTACTTC.

V and J are TRBV10-3 and TRBJ1-5, with 10 bases lining up with TRBD1. CDR3 length: 17 residues. The germline gives CDR1 ENHRY, CDR2 SYGVKD. Unmatched junction bases numbered 18, after V lost 10 bases and J lost 6 bases. In DNA form, the CDR3 reads TGTGCCAGCAGAGCCGGGACAGGGGTCGGGGGAAGTCAGCCCCAGCATTTT. Its translation: CASRAGTGVGGSQPQHF.

This sequence joins TRBV28 and TRBJ1-4, with unresolved D. The CDR3 runs to 13 residues. The V gene's germline CDR1 is MDHEN and CDR2 SYDVKM. V was pared by 5 bases and J by 8 bases, with 12 bases between. The CDR3 DNA is TGTGCCAGCAGTCCACGGGTATGGGAAAAACTGTTTTTT. This codes for CASSPRVWEKLFF. The variable domain in full, with the rest retrieved from reference TRBV28 and TRBJ1-4, is DVKVTQSSRYLVKRTGEKVFLECVQDMDHENMFWYRQDPGLGLRLIYFSYDVKMKEKGDIPEGYSVSREKKERFSLILESASTNQTSMYLCASSPRVWEKLFFGSGTQLSVL.

The genes are TRBV14 and TRBJ2-1; D might be TRBD2 (6 bases). The germline CDR1 and CDR2 sequences are SGHDN and FVKESK. V lost 1 base and J lost 6, with 19 bases in between. The CDR3 extends over 17 amino acids. In DNA, the CDR3 is TGTGCCAGCAGCCAAGCTGAGAAGCGGGTGCGAGGCAATGAGCAGTTCTTC. Translated, it gives CASSQAEKRVRGNEQFF.

This chain connects TRBV5-8 to TRBJ1-5; D possibly corresponds to TRBD1 (5 bases). The CDR3 is made up of 16 amino acids. Germline V CDR1 and CDR2: SGHTS, YDEGEE. The V end was cut by 3 bases, the J end by 5 bases, with 18 bases between. CDR3 in DNA: TGTGCCAGCAGCTCGGGACCGGAAATAATCCATCAGCCCCAGCATTTT. It is translated as CASSSGPEIIHQPQHF.

The chain couples TRBV4-3 to TRBJ1-3; possibly TRBD1 for D (5 bases). The length of the CDR3 is 17 residues. In germline, CDR1 is LGHNA, CDR2 YSLEER. Trimming shortened V by 2 bases and J by 0 bases, and 14 bases separated the two germline ends. The CDR3 loop is CASSQYPGASSGNTIYF. DNA of the CDR3: TGCGCCAGCAGCCAATATCCTGGGGCCAGCTCTGGAAACACCATATATTTT.

This chain connects TRBV7-2 to TRBJ2-1, with 10 bases identical to TRBD2. The CDR3 consists of 16 residues. Germline CDR1 reads SGHTA; CDR2 reads FQGNSA. J lost 4 bases, V lost 3 bases, and 6 bases had no gene match. The CDR3 region has the DNA TGTGCCAGCAGCTTCTCGGGACTAGCGCGTTACAATGAGCAGTTCTTC. This gives the protein CASSFSGLARYNEQFF. Based on the CDR3 plus reference TRBV7-2 and TRBJ2-1, the full variable domain is GAGVSQSPSNKVTEKGKDVELRCDPISGHTALYWYRQSLGQGLEFLIYFQGNSAPDKSGLPSDRFSAERTGGSVSTLTIQRTQQEDSAVYLCASSFSGLARYNEQFFGPGTRLTVL.

In the case of this clone: The junction shows a germline mismatch at one end, possibly a read error. The chain recombines TRBV11-3 with TRBJ2-1, with TRBD1 identical over 7 bases. Germline V gene data show CDR1 as SGHNT and CDR2 as YENEEA. There are 15 residues in the CDR3. The CDR3 reads CASRLGGDGYNEQFF. CDR3 DNA sequence: TGTGCCAGCAGATTAGGGGGCGACGGGTACAATGAGCAGTTCTTC.

V and J are TRBV28 and TRBJ1-4; no firm D call. This CDR3 region has 15 residues. Trimming pared 3 bases from V and 0 bases from J, leaving 8 bases between. Germline V gene data show CDR1 as MDHEN and CDR2 as SYDVKM. DNA for the CDR3: TGTGCCAGCAGTTTTTCTGGCGCAACTAATGAAAAACTGTTTTTT. Amino acids: CASSFSGATNEKLFF.